The entry below describes one TCR beta chain. This sample was included in a study of blood T cell repertoires in COVID-19. As for the study in general: PBMCs, B-cell-depleted T cells, or T cells provided the cDNA or gDNA that made up the material.

TCRdb's table, derived via immunoSEQ multiplex PCR, lists solely in-frame clones and lacks some. There are some 130,000 clones in the sample; about nine tenths occur only once, and around a tenth lies in the top ten. Trimming pared 5 bases from V and 3 bases from J, leaving 16 bases between. Germline CDR1 SGHAT, CDR2 FQNNGV. The CDR3 has 16 residues. Input material: peripheral blood. The V and J genes are TRBV11-2 and TRBJ1-4; no definite D call. This sequence originates from a man between 50 and 59 years old with acute or convalescent COVID-19. For the CDR3, the DNA is TGTGCCAGCAGCCCCAGAGGCGGCGCATCTAATGAAAAACTGTTTTTT. As protein: CASSPRGGASNEKLFF.